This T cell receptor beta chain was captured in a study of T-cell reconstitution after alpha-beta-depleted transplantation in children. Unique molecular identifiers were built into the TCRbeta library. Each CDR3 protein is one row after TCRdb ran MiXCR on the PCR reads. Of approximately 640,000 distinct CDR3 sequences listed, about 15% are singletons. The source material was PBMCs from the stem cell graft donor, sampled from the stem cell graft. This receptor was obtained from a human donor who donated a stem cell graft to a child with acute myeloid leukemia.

The CDR3, as DNA: TGTGCCAGCAGGTCAGGGGGCGACACCGGGGAGCTGTTTTTT. It codes for CASRSGGDTGELFF. The genes are TRBV9 and TRBJ2-2, with 8 bases matching TRBD1. The CDR3 covers 14 residues. V gave up 5 bases and J gave up 3 bases; unmatched junction bases: 3. Germline values: CDR1 SGDLS, CDR2 YYNGEE.